The 6 T cell receptor beta chains below come from one sample, sequenced in a study of OX40 agonist ivuxolimab in advanced cancers. Receptors were amplified or captured by the immunoSEQ multiplex PCR assay. Not all clones reach the TCRdb copy of this immuneACCESS table, which keeps in-frame sequences only. Checked studies attribute under half of the gap to unresolved V genes and leave the rest unexplained. For this sample there are more than 65,000 clones; approximately 89% appear just once. The ten largest clones capture 0.45% to 0.6% of the sample. Here the sequenced sample was CD4+ or CD8+ T cells sorted from blood, taken in a trial of the OX40 agonist ivuxolimab. These receptors came from an adult with an advanced solid tumor such as melanoma, head and neck, liver or kidney cancer.

The chain is built from TRBV19 and TRBJ1-6; TRBD1 might be the D (5 bases). CDR1 and CDR2 (germline): LNHDA, SQIVND (reference sequence). Trimming removed 4 bases at V and 0 bases at J, with 10 bases between. CDR3 size: 16 residues. CDR3 in amino acids: CASSTGHSSYNSPLHF. The CDR3 coding sequence is TGTGCCAGTAGTACCGGACACAGCTCCTATAATTCACCCCTCCACTTT.

This clone was observed a single time. V and J are TRBV5-5 and TRBJ1-1, with a weak D call TRBD1 (6 bases). Germline V CDR1 and CDR2: SGHKS, YYEKEE (reference sequence). V was cut by 4 bases and J by 4 bases, with 14 bases left in between. The CDR3 extends over 14 amino acids. This CDR3 is CASSGGIGGTEAFF. The CDR3 bases are TGTGCCAGCAGCGGAGGGATAGGGGGCACTGAAGCTTTCTTT.

The chain has TRBV9 and TRBJ2-5; D call uncertain. From germline, CDR1 is SGDLS and CDR2 YYNGEE. Trimming took 2 bases from V and 4 from J, leaving 9 bases between them. This CDR3 spans 13 amino acids. The CDR3 spells CASSVSGLETQYF. Written as DNA, the CDR3 is TGTGCCAGCAGCGTCTCTGGGTTAGAGACCCAGTACTTC.

This chain links TRBV14 with TRBJ2-5; 8 bases fit TRBD1. This CDR3 comprises 15 residues. CDR1 and CDR2 (germline): SGHDN, FVKESK. Trimming removed 6 bases from V and 3 bases from J; junction bases left unmatched: 9. In DNA, the CDR3 is TGTGCCAGCAGACTTAGCCGGACAGGGAAAGAGACCCAGTACTTC. It translates to CASRLSRTGKETQYF. Full variable domain (rest looked up from reference TRBV14 and TRBJ2-5): EAGVTQFPSHSVIEKGQTVTLRCDPISGHDNLYWYRRVMGKEIKFLLHFVKESKQDESGMPNNRFLAERTGGTYSTLKVQPAELEDSGVYFCASRLSRTGKETQYFGPGTRLLVL.

This clone has just one count. The CDR3 DNA follows: TGTGCCAGCAGCCGGACTAGCGGCTCCTACGAGCAGTACTTC. Amino acid sequence: CASSRTSGSYEQYF. The genes are TRBV28 and TRBJ2-7, with 10 bases fitting TRBD2. Germline loops: CDR1 MDHEN, CDR2 SYDVKM. The CDR3 covers 14 residues. V lost 6 bases and J lost 0; bases outside the gene matches: 2.

The V gene is TRBV18, the J gene TRBJ2-3, with D uncertain. Trimming stripped 3 bases from V and 9 bases from J, with 13 bases between. CDR1 is KGHSH and CDR2 is LQKENI in the germline V gene. This CDR3 is 13 amino acids long. CDR3 in DNA: TGTGCCAGCTCACCCGGCTGGGATGGGACGCAGTATTTT. Translation gives CASSPGWDGTQYF.